This is a list of T cell receptor beta chains from one sample in a study of OX40 agonist ivuxolimab in advanced cancers. Sequenced by immunoSEQ multiplex PCR; TCRdb stores in-frame clones only, minus some. The sample shows more than 50,000 clones, around 90% of them seen only once. The material was CD4+ or CD8+ T cells sorted from blood, obtained in a trial of the OX40 agonist ivuxolimab. The receptors come from an adult with an advanced solid tumor such as melanoma, head and neck, liver or kidney cancer. Each CDR3 is given with its conserved first and last residue. The D gene is left open where the match is weak. The listing skips clone size in some rows; elsewhere it reads once, few, many or a size class.

abundance,j_gene,d_gene,v_gene,CDR3nt,CDR3aa
-,TRBJ1-4,-,TRBV19,TGTGCCAGTAGTAACAGAAAGACTGCAACTAATGAAAAACTGTTTTTT,CASSNRKTATNEKLFF
once,TRBJ1-6,-,TRBV10-3,TGTGCCATCAGTGGTCAGGGATATAATTCACCCCTCCACTTT,CAISGQGYNSPLHF
-,TRBJ1-4,TRBD1,TRBV18,TGTGCCAGCTCAGCCGGACAGGGGCGGAATGAAAAACTGTTTTTT,CASSAGQGRNEKLFF
-,TRBJ2-1,TRBD2,TRBV7-6,TGTGCCAGCAGCGGGTGGGGACTAGCCCACGGGAATGAGCAGTTCTTC,CASSGWGLAHGNEQFF
-,TRBJ2-1,-,TRBV7-3,TGTGCCAGCAGCCCCCAATCGGCACCCAACAATGAGCAGTTCTTC,CASSPQSAPNNEQFF
-,TRBJ2-7,-,TRBV25-1,TGTGCCAGCAGAGGCAGACACTCCTACGAGCAGTACTTC,CASRGRHSYEQYF
-,TRBJ2-3,TRBD2,TRBV10-3,TGTGCCATCAGGGGACTAGCAGGGGATACGCAGTATTTT,CAIRGLAGDTQYF
-,TRBJ2-5,-,TRBV30,TGTGCCTGGAATTATGGGGGCCGGGAGACCCAGTACTTC,CAWNYGGRETQYF
-,TRBJ2-1,TRBD2,TRBV6-1,TGTGCCAGCAGCCCCAGTCTAGCGGGAGCCAATGAGCAGTTCTTC,CASSPSLAGANEQFF
once,TRBJ1-1,-,TRBV5-1,TGCGCCAGCAGCTTGTCCGGGTCGAGTACTGAAGCTTTCTTT,CASSLSGSSTEAFF
-,TRBJ2-1,TRBD2,TRBV7-9,TGTGCCATTTCGTTAAGACTAGCGACTTTAGCGGGAGGGTACAATGAGCGGTTCTTC,CAISLRLATLAGGYNERFF
-,TRBJ1-2,-,TRBV15,TGTGCCACCAGCAGAGTTAACTATGGCTACACCTTC,CATSRVNYGYTF
-,TRBJ1-1,-,TRBV4-1,TGCGCCAGCAGCCAAGAAACAGCGAACACTGAAGCTTTCTTT,CASSQETANTEAFF
once,TRBJ1-5,-,TRBV29-1,TGCAGCGCCAGACTCCGGACCGGTTTTAGGGTTTACAATCAGCCCCAGCATTTT,CSARLRTGFRVYNQPQHF
-,TRBJ2-2,-,TRBV7-7,TGTGCTAGCAGCTTAGCCCTAGGACAGCGGGGGAACACCGGGGAGCTGTTTTTT,CASSLALGQRGNTGELFF
-,TRBJ2-7,-,TRBV18,TGTGCCAGCTCACCTGGACGGACCTACGAGCAGTACTTC,CASSPGRTYEQYF
-,TRBJ2-6,-,TRBV5-1,TGCGCCAGCAGCCTCCCAGACAGGTCAGCTGGGGCCAACGTCCTGACTTTC,CASSLPDRSAGANVLTF
-,TRBJ2-6,-,TRBV7-9,TGTGCCAGCAGCGAGCGGCTTGGGGCCAACGTCCTGACTTTC,CASSERLGANVLTF
-,TRBJ2-1,-,TRBV9,TGTGCCAGCAGCGTAGGGCAGGGGAAACAGTTCTTC,CASSVGQGKQFF
-,TRBJ1-1,TRBD1,TRBV28,TGTGCCAGCAGTCCGAACAGGGGACAGAACACTGAAGCTTTCTTT,CASSPNRGQNTEAFF
-,TRBJ1-3,TRBD1,TRBV7-2,TGTGCCAGCAGCCTGCCGGTGGACAGGGCCTCTGGAAACACCATATATTTT,CASSLPVDRASGNTIYF
-,TRBJ1-6,TRBD1,TRBV5-5,TGTGCCAGCAGCTTGGGGGACAGTTCTTATAATTCACCCCTCCACTTT,CASSLGDSSYNSPLHF
-,TRBJ2-7,TRBD2,TRBV25-1,TGTGCCAGCAGTGCAACTAGCGGGGGACCCTACGAGCAGTACTTC,CASSATSGGPYEQYF
-,TRBJ2-1,TRBD2,TRBV19,TGTGCCAGTACCAGGACTAGCGGGATACTCAATGAGCAGTTCTTC,CASTRTSGILNEQFF
-,TRBJ2-3,-,TRBV6-5,TGTGCCAGCAGAGGGATGGGGTTGACAGATACGCAGTATTTT,CASRGMGLTDTQYF
-,TRBJ1-5,-,TRBV19,TGTGCCAGTAGTATGAGGGAGGATCAGCCCCAGCATTTT,CASSMREDQPQHF
-,TRBJ1-1,-,TRBV5-6,TGTGCCAGCAGCTACTACCCTCTTTGGACTGAAGCTTTCTTT,CASSYYPLWTEAFF
-,TRBJ1-1,-,TRBV5-1,TGCGCCAGCAGCGCGGGGGGGAGTTTGAACACTGAAGCTTTCTTT,CASSAGGSLNTEAFF
-,TRBJ2-7,TRBD2,TRBV9,TGTGCCAGCAGCGTAGAAGGCATCGCGGGGGTGCTCTACGAGCAGTACTTC,CASSVEGIAGVLYEQYF
-,TRBJ1-1,-,TRBV19,TGTGCCAGTAGTATAATTCCCGAGAACACTGAAGCTTTCTTT,CASSIIPENTEAFF
-,TRBJ2-2,-,TRBV18,TGTGCCAGCTCACCACTAGACCTACAAGCCGGGGAGCTGTTTTTT,CASSPLDLQAGELFF
-,TRBJ2-3,-,TRBV5-4,TGTGCCAGCAGCTGGGGCCCTCGTGGGGCAGATACGCAGTATTTT,CASSWGPRGADTQYF
-,TRBJ2-7,-,TRBV11-2,TGTGCCAGCAGCCCTCTTTGGAGCTACGAGCAGTACTTC,CASSPLWSYEQYF
-,TRBJ1-5,-,TRBV29-1,TGCAGCGTTACGGGCGGAGTGAATCAGCCCCAGCATTTT,CSVTGGVNQPQHF
few,TRBJ1-2,-,TRBV19,TGTGCCAGTAGTCCACGGACGGGAGGGTACACCTTC,CASSPRTGGYTF
few,TRBJ2-3,TRBD2,TRBV11-2,TGTGCCAGCAGCTTAATGGGGGGGAGAACAGATACGCAGTATTTT,CASSLMGGRTDTQYF
-,TRBJ1-1,-,TRBV7-2,TGTGCCAGCAGCTTAGGACTTCTCAACACTGAAGCTTTCTTT,CASSLGLLNTEAFF
-,TRBJ2-5,-,TRBV7-8,TGTGCCAGCAGCCCAGAAACCCAGTACTTC,CASSPETQYF
-,TRBJ2-3,TRBD1,TRBV25-1,TGTGCCAGCAGTCCCCGAACAGGGGGCACAGATACGCAGTATTTT,CASSPRTGGTDTQYF
-,TRBJ2-4,-,TRBV5-4,TGTGCCAGCAGCTTTTTCCCCGACTCGATTCAGTACTTC,CASSFFPDSIQYF